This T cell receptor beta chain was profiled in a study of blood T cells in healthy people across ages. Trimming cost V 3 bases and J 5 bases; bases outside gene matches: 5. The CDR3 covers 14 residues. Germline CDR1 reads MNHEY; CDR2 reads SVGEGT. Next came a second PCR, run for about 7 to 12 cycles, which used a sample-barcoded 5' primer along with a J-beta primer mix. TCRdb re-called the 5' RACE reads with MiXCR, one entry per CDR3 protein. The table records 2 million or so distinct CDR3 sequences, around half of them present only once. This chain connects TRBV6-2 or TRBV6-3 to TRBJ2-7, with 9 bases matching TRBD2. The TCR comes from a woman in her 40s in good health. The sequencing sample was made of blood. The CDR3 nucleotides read TGTGCCAGCAGTTATATGGCTAGCGGGGACGAGCAGTACTTC. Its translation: CASSYMASGDEQYF.